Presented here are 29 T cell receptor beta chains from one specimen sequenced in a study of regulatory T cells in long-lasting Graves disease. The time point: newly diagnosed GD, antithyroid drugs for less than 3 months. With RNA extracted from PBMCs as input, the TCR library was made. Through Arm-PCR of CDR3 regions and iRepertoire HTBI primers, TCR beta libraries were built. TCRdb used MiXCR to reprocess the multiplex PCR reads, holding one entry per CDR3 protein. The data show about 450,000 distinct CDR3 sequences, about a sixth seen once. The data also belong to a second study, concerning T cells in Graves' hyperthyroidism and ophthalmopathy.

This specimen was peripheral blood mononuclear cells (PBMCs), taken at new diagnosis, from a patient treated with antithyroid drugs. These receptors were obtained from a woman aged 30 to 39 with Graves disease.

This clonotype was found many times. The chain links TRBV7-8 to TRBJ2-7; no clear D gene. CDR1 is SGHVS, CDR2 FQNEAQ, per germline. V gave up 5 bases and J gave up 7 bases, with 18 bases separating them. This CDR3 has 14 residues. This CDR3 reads CASSLGPTYLEQYF. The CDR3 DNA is TGTGCCAGCAGCCTAGGACCGACGTACCTGGAGCAGTACTTC.

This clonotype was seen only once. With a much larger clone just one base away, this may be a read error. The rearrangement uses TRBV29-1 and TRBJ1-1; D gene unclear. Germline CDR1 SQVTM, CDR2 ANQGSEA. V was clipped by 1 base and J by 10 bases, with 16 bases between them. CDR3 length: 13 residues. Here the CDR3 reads CSVEGRRKVGAFF. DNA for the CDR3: TGCAGCGTTGAAGGGAGGCGGAAGGTTGGAGCTTTCTTT.

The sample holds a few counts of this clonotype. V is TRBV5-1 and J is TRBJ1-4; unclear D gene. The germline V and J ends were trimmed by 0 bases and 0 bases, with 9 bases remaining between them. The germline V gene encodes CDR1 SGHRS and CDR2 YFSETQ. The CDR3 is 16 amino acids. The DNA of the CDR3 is TGCGCCAGCAGCTTGGACAGATCGGCAACTAATGAAAAACTGTTTTTT. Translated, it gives CASSLDRSATNEKLFF.

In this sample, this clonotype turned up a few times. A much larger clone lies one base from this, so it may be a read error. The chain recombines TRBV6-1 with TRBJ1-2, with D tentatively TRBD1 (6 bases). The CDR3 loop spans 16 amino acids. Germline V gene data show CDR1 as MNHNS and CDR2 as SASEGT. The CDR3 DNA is TGTGCCAGCAGTACCCCAACAGGGAGCCCCCACTATGGCGACACCTTC. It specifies CASSTPTGSPHYGDTF.

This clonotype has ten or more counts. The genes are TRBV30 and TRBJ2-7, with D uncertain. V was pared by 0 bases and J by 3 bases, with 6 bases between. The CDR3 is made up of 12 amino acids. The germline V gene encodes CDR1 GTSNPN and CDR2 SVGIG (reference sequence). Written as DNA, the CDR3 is TGTGCCTGGAGTGTACGGGTCTACGAGCAGTACTTC. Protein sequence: CAWSVRVYEQYF.

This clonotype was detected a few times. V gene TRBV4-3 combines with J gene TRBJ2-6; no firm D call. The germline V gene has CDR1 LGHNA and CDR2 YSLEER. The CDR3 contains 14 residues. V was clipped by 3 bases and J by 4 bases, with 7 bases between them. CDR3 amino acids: CASSQTSGANVLTF. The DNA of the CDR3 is TGCGCCAGCAGCCAGACCTCAGGGGCCAACGTCCTGACTTTC.

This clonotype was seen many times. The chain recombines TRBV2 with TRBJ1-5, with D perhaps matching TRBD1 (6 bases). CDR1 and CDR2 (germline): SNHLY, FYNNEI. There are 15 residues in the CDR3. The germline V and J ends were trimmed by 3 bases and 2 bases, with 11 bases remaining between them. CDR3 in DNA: TGTGCCAGCAGTGATTTGGCAGGGGGCAATCAGCCCCAGCATTTT. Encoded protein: CASSDLAGGNQPQHF.

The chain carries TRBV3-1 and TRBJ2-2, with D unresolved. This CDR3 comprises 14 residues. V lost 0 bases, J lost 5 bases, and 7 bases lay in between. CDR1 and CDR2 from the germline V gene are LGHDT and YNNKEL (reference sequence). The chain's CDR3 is CASSQERWTGELFF. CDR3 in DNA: TGTGCCAGCAGCCAAGAACGGTGGACCGGGGAGCTGTTTTTT.

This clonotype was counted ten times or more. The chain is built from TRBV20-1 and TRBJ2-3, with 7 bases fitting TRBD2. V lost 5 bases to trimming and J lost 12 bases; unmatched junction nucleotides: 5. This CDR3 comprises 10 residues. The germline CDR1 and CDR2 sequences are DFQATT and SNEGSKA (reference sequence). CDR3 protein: CSASRGLQYF. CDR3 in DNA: TGCAGTGCTTCTCGGGGACTACAGTATTTT.

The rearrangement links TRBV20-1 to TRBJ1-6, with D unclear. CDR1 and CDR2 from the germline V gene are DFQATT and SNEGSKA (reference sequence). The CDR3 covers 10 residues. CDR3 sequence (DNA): TGCAGCGCGGGGTCCCTTCGGCCCCACTTT. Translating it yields CSAGSLRPHF.

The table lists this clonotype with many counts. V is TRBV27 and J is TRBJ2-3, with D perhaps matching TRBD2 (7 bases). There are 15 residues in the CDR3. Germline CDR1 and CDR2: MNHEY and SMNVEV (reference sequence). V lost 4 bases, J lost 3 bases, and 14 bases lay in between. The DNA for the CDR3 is TGTGCCAGCAGTTCACAGGGAGGGCGGACAGATACGCAGTATTTT. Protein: CASSSQGGRTDTQYF.

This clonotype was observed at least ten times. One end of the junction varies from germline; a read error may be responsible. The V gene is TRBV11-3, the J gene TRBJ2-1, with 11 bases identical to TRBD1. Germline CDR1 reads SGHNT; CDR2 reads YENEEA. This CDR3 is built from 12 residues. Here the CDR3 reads CASSLTDRGPIF. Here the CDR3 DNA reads TGTGCCAGCAGCTTAACGGACAGGGGGCCTATCTTC.

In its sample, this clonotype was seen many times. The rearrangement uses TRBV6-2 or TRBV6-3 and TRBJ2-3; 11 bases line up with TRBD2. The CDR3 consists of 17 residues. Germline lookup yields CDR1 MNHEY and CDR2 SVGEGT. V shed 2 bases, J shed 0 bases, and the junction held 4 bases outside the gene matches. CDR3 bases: TGTGCCAGCAGTTACGTGGCTAGCGGGAGGAGCACAGATACGCAGTATTTT. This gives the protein CASSYVASGRSTDTQYF.

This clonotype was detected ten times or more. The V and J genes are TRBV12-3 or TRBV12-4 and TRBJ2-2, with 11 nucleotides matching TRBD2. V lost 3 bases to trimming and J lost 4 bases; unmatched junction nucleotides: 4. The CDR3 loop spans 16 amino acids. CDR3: CASSFSGRASTGELFF. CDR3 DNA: TGTGCCAGCAGTTTTAGCGGGAGGGCGAGCACCGGGGAGCTGTTTTTT.

This CDR3 reads CASSESGRNQPQHF. For the CDR3, the DNA is TGTGCCAGCAGTGAAAGCGGGCGCAATCAGCCCCAGCATTTT. V usage is TRBV2 and J usage is TRBJ1-5, with unresolved D. Germline V CDR1 and CDR2: SNHLY, FYNNEI. Deletions cut 2 bases from V and 2 bases from J, with 7 bases between. The CDR3 spans 14 residues.

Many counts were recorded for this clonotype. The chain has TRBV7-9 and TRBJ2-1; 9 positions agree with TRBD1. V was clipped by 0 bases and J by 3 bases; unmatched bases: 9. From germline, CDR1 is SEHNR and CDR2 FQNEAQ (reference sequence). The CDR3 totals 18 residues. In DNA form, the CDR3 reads TGTGCCAGCAGCTTAGCTAGGGCCTCGGACAGGGGCTACAATGAGCAGTTCTTC. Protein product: CASSLARASDRGYNEQFF.

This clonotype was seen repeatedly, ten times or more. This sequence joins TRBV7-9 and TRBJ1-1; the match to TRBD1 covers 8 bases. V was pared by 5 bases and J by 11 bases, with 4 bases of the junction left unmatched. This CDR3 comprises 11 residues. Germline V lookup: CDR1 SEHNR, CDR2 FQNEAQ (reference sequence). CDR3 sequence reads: CASSESGGAFF. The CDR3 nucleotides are TGTGCCAGCAGCGAGTCAGGGGGCGCTTTCTTT. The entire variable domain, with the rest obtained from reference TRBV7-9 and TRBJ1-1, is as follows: DTGVSQNPRHKITKRGQNVTFRCDPISEHNRLYWYRQTLGQGPEFLTYFQNEAQLEKSRLLSDRFSAERPKGSFSTLEIQRTEQGDSAMYLCASSESGGAFFGQGTRLTVV.

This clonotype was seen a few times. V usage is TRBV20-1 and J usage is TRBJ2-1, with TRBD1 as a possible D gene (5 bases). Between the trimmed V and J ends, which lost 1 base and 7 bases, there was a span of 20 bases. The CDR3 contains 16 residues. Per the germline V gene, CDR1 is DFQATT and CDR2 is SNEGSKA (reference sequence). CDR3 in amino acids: CSARVYGQGPENEQFF. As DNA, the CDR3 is TGCAGTGCTAGAGTGTACGGGCAGGGCCCTGAGAATGAGCAGTTCTTC.

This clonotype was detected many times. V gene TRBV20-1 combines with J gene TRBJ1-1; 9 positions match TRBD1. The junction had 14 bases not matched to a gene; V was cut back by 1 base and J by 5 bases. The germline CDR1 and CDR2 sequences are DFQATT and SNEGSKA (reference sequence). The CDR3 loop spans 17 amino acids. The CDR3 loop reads CSARVSLTGTGSTEAFF. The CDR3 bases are TGCAGTGCTAGAGTTAGCCTAACCGGGACAGGGTCAACTGAAGCTTTCTTT.

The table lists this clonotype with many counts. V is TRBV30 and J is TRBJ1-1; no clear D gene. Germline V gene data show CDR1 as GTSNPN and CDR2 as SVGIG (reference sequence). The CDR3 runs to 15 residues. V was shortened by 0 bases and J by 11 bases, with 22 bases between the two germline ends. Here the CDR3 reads CAWSVFEGRASWAFF. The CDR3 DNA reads TGTGCCTGGAGTGTGTTCGAGGGCCGGGCGTCATGGGCTTTCTTT.

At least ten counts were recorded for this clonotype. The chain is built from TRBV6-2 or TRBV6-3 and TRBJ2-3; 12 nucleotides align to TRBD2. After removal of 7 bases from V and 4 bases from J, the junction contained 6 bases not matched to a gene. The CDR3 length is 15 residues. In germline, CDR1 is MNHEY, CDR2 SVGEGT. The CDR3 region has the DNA TGTGCCAGCACCGAAGGACTAGCGGGATCAGATACGCAGTATTTT. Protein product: CASTEGLAGSDTQYF.

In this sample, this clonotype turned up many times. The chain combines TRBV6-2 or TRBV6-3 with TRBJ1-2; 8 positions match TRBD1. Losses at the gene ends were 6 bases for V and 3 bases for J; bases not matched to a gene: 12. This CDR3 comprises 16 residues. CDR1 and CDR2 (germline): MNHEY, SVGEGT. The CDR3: CASRGKKGQAHYGYTF. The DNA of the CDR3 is TGTGCCAGCAGGGGGAAGAAGGGACAGGCGCACTATGGCTACACCTTC.

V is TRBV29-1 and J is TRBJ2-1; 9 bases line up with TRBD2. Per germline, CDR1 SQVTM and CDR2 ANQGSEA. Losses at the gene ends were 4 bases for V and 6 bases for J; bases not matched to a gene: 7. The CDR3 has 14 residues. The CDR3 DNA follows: TGCAGCGTTGCAGCGGGAGGTGCCTGCAATGAGCAGTTCTTC. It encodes CSVAAGGACNEQFF.

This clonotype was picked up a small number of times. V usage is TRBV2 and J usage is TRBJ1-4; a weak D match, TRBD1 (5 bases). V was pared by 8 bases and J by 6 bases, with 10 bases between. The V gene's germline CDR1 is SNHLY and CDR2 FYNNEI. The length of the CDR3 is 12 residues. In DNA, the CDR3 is TGTGCCAGCCTTGGGACGGATGAAAAACTGTTTTTT. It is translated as CASLGTDEKLFF.

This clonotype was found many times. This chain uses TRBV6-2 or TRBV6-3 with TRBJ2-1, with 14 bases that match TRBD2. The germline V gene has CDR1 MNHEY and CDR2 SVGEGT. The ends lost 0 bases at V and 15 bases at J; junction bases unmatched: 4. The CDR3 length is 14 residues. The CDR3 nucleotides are TGTGCCAGCAGTTACTCGGGACTAGCGGGAGTGCCGTTCTTC. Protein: CASSYSGLAGVPFF.

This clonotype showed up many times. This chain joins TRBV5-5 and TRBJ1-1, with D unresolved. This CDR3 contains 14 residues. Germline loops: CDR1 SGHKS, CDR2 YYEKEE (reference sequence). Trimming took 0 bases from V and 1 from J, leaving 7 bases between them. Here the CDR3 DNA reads TGTGCCAGCAGCTTGGACGTATGGAACACTGAAGCTTTCTTT. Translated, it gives CASSLDVWNTEAFF.

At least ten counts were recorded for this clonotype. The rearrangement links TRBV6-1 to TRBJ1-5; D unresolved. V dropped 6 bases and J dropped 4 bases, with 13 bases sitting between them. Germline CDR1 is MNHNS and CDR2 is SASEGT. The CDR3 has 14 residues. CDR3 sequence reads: CASSPRGGNQPQHF. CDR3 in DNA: TGTGCCAGCAGCCCCCGCGGCGGGAATCAGCCCCAGCATTTT.

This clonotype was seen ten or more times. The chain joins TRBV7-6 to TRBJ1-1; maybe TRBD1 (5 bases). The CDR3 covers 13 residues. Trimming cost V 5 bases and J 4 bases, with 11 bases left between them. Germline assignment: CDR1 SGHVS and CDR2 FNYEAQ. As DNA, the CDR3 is TGTGCCAGCAGCCACAGGTTAGGCACTGAAGCTTTCTTT. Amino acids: CASSHRLGTEAFF.

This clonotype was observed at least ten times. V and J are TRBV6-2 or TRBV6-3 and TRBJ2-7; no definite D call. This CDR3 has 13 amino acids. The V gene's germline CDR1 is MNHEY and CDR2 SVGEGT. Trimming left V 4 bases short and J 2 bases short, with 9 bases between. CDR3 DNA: TGTGCCAGCAGTTTACATAGAACCTACGAGCAGTACTTC. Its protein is CASSLHRTYEQYF.